Sequencing of this T cell receptor (beta chain) was carried out in a study of vaccination effects on CD4 cells after COVID-19. Comment on this clone: What it binds is unknown.

The protocol was immunoSEQ multiplex PCR, while the TCRdb copy is restricted to in-frame clones and leaves out a portion. The sample has around 50,000 clones, about 67% seen once. The CDR3 runs 12 residues. The germline V and J ends were trimmed by 4 bases and 5 bases, with 6 bases remaining between them. Germline assignment: CDR1 SGHDT and CDR2 YYEEEE. Scientists isolated CD4+ T cells after an approximately 10-day culture period ended. Nucleocapsid antibody tests were negative, and the vaccine recipients had no prior SARS-CoV-2 infection. The material was CD4+ T cells from PBMCs cultured without peptide, obtained before COVID-19 vaccination. This sequence joins TRBV5-6 and TRBJ1-4; D gene ambiguous. This receptor was obtained from a human donor who received a COVID-19 vaccine. The CDR3 reads CASSRPNEKLFF. CDR3 DNA sequence: TGTGCCAGCAGCCGGCCGAATGAAAAACTGTTTTTT. Together with reference TRBV5-6 and TRBJ1-4, the CDR3 gives the full variable domain: DAGVTQSPTHLIKTRGQQVTLRCSPKSGHDTVSWYQQALGQGPQFIFQYYEEEERQRGNFPDRFSGHQFPNYSSELNVNALLLGDSALYLCASSRPNEKLFFGSGTQLSVL.